Detailed here is one T cell receptor (beta chain). Its antigen has not been determined. Sequencing was performed on donors who were patients with carbamazepine-induced Stevens-Johnson syndrome or toxic epidermal necrolysis (CBZ-SJS/TEN). To look for drug-specific clonotypes, next-generation sequencing was used to profile the T cell receptor repertoires of patients with drug-induced severe cutaneous adverse reactions. The RNA source was either peripheral blood mononuclear cells or blister cells from skin lesions. This sample is part of a study of T cells in severe cutaneous drug reactions (dated by TCRdb to the late 2010s). Broadly, across the study: Patients were recruited between the early 2010s and the late 2010s from Taiwan, Thailand and a European registry network. Blister fluids/cells, PBMC and other biological samples were taken from patients in the acute stage or the recovery stage. The Naranjo algorithm and the ALDEN drug causality algorithm were used to identify the culprit drug. Single-cell sequencing, quantitative PCR validation, functional assays and transgenic mouse experiments were combined with bulk TCR sequencing. Libraries were prepared using iRepertoire multiplex PCR, and a comparison was cited by the authors in which similar capture of abundant clonotypes was shown across iRepertoire and 5' RACE methods with or without UMI. Enrollment was limited to patients whose SJS/TEN or DRESS diagnosis was probable or definite according to RegiSCAR criteria. Study-wide conclusions, independent of this receptor: TRBV12-4 usage was strongly increased in CBZ-SJS/TEN patients, averaging roughly 30% in blister cells and approximately 5% in PBMC. A public TCRbeta CDR3 was found in all seven CBZ-SJS/TEN blister samples (mean approximately 14%) but was undetectable or scarce in tolerant-control and healthy-donor PBMC. The authors noted that whether the public TCR generalizes to SJS/TEN caused by other drugs still needs further study.

For both bulk and single-cell sequencing, libraries were prepared with the iRepertoire multiplex PCR system using TCR subtype-specific primers. Multiplex PCR with primers targeting V, D and J gene regions was used to generate bulk TCR beta libraries. Approximately 85-500 ng of RNA per sample was used as input for bulk TCR library preparation. An Illumina MiSeq was used to sequence bulk TCR beta amplicons. As for the original processing: Quality control steps removed sample misassignments and low-quality sequencing reads. CDR3 was defined as the amino acids lying between the Y[YFLI]C motif of the V-gene and the [FW]GXGT motif of the J-segment. TRBV and TRBJ gene assignments and CDR3 clonotypes followed the IMGT database. For each sample, TRBV expression was normalized against the mean for the same gene in PBMC from around 45 healthy donors. The reads were reprocessed in TCRdb, with one entry per CDR3 protein sequence and no accompanying DNA. V and J calls and clone size were set by TCRdb, not the authors. The sample's clone listing holds 9,900 or so distinct CDR3 sequences. Roughly 23% of the sample goes to the ten largest clones.

Including the terminal cysteine and phenylalanine, the CDR3 comprises 14 residues. DNA for this receptor is not on file. Looking up the germline V gene yields CDR1 SQVTM and CDR2 ANQGSEA. Material for sequencing was cells from a skin blister. The cell subset or site label for this specimen denotes: unsorted cells from skin lesion blisters. The rearranged chain carries TRBV29-1 and TRBJ2-1; as DNA is missing, the TRBD2 call by TCRdb cannot be tested. The receptor was derived from a human donor with Stevens-Johnson syndrome, a severe cutaneous drug reaction. The CDR3 reads CSVDLGTGNNEQFF.